Below, one T cell receptor (beta chain) is given with its context. This clonotype has more than one count but fewer than ten. Its antigen target is currently unknown. Qualities for individual bases were not recorded, and no much larger clone is one base off. These data originate in a study of breast tumors, draining lymph nodes, adjacent tissues (dated by TCRdb to the mid-2010s). About the full investigation: The study compared TCR beta repertoires across tumor, adjacent nontumor tissue and axillary lymph nodes from breast cancer patients. The study was designed to assess the relationships and possible T-cell exchange between tumor, surrounding tissue and draining lymph node repertoires in human breast cancer. On the study overall, not on this receptor specifically: The conclusion that tumor T cells originate in lymph nodes was presented as consistent with a hypothesis rather than as directly demonstrated. The data were considered consistent with most tumor T cells being derived from the lymph node and subsequently expanding within tumor tissue. Tumor T-cell repertoires showed less diversity than lymph node repertoires and more diversity than nontumor tissue repertoires, and tumor T-cell repertoires showed preferential V and J gene usage. Tumor and nontumor tissue repertoires were significantly more similar in luminal-like than in basal-like breast cancer.

The V end loses 3 bases and the J end loses 2 bases, and a stretch of 8 bases separates them. The CDR3 sequence holds 14 residues, the cysteine and phenylalanine included. Only the CDR3 part of the read is kept: 42 bases, read in frame from the first base. For CDR1 and CDR2, the germline V gene lists SGDLS and YYNGEE. These reads were obtained on an Illumina HiSeq 2000. Multiplex PCR amplification was used to build the TCR beta chain libraries. High-throughput sequencing was used to analyze the amplified TCR beta chain products. The public reads were run again by TCRdb, first through fastp at Q25 and then through MiXCR, and only productive beta chains were kept. CDR3 protein sequences are deduplicated, and each keeps its most common genes and DNA. This sample has 13,000 or so distinct CDR3 sequences in its table, and approximately 62% of those were observed once. Approximately 49% of the sample is held by the ten biggest clonotypes.

The adjacent samples were made up of nontumor breast tissue around the tumor. Sequenced: tumor-adjacent breast tissue. Here the chain combines TRBV9 and TRBJ1-4; there is no confident call for the D gene. The source is a female donor with breast cancer. Some clones in this sample may be carry-over from other donors' samples. CDR3 sequence: CASSAWKTNEKLFF. The DNA is TGTGCCAGCAGCGCGTGGAAGACTAATGAAAAACTGTTTTTT.